This paragraph covers one TCR beta chain sequence. These data belong to a study of T cell changes during pregnancy in multiple sclerosis. TCRdb's table, derived via immunoSEQ multiplex PCR, lists solely in-frame clones and lacks some. The table has approximately 59,000 clones, around 91% seen once. This CDR3 comprises 14 residues. Germline V gene data show CDR1 as SGHRS and CDR2 as YFSETQ. Trimming took 4 bases from V and 8 from J; bases not matched to a gene: 6. The sequence came from a female donor in good health, enrolled as a control in a pregnancy study. The starting material was peripheral blood, obtained in the third trimester of pregnancy. The chain carries TRBV5-1 and TRBJ1-2, with 12 bases fitting TRBD1. CDR3 nucleotides: TGCGCCAGCAGCCCGGGACAGGGGGCGAGCGGCTACACCTTC. Translated, it gives CASSPGQGASGYTF.